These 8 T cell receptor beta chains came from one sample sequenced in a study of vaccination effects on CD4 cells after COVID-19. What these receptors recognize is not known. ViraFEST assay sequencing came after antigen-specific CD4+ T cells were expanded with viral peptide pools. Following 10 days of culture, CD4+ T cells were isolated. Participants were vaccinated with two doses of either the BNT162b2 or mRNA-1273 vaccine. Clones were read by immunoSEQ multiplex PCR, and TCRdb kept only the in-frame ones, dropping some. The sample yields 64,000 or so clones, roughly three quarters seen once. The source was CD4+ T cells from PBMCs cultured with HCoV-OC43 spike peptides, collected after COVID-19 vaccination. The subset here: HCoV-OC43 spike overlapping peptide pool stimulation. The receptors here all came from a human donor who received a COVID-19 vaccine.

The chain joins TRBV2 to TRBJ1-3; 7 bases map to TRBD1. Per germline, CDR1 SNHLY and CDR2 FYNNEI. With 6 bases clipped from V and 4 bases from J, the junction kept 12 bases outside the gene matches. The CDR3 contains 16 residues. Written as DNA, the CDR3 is TGTGCCAGCAGCCGGACAGGTCCCACAGCGGGAAACACCATATATTTT. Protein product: CASSRTGPTAGNTIYF.

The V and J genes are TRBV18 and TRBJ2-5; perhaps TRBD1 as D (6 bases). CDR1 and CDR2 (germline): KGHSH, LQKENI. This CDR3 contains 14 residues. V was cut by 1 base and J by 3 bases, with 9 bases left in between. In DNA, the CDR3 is TGTGCCAGCTCACCACTGGACAGCAAAGAGACCCAGTACTTC. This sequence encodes CASSPLDSKETQYF.

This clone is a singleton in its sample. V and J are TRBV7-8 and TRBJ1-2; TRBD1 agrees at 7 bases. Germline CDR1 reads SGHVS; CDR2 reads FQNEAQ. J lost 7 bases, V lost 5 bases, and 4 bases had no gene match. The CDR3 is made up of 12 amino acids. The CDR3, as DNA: TGTGCCAGCAGCACACAGGGGCCTGGCTACACCTTC. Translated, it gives CASSTQGPGYTF.

The CDR3 region is CASKTEVRNTIYF. The CDR3 bases are TGTGCCAGCAAAACAGAGGTCCGAAACACCATATATTTT. The gene calls are TRBV6-6 and TRBJ1-3; no reliable D call. The CDR3 is 13 amino acids. The germline V gene encodes CDR1 MNHNY and CDR2 SVGAGI (reference sequence). V lost 7 bases, J lost 5 bases, and 12 bases lay in between.

CDR3 DNA: TGTGCCAGCAGCTTAAGCCTAGCGGGGACCCAGTACTTC. Its translation: CASSLSLAGTQYF. The genes are TRBV7-2 and TRBJ2-5; 8 nucleotides match TRBD2. Trimming cost V 2 bases and J 7 bases; bases outside gene matches: 3. Germline CDR1 reads SGHTA; CDR2 reads FQGNSA. The CDR3 totals 13 residues. Full variable domain (rest looked up from reference TRBV7-2 and TRBJ2-5): GAGVSQSPSNKVTEKGKDVELRCDPISGHTALYWYRQSLGQGLEFLIYFQGNSAPDKSGLPSDRFSAERTGGSVSTLTIQRTQQEDSAVYLCASSLSLAGTQYFGPGTRLLVL.

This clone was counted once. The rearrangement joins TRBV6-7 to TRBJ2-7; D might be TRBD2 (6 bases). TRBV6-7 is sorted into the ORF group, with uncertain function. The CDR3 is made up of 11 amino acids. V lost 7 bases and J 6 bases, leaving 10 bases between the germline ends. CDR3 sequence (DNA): TGTGCCAGCAAGGAGGGTAGCGAGCAGTACGTC. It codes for CASKEGSEQYV.

The CDR3 DNA follows: TGTGCCAGCAGTGTTACAGGGACCGGGGAGCTGTTTTTT. Protein: CASSVTGTGELFF. The J gene is TRBJ2-2, the V gene TRBV2, with a weak D call TRBD1 (6 bases). This CDR3 comprises 13 residues. Trimming removed 4 bases from V and 5 bases from J, with 8 bases in between. Germline lookup yields CDR1 SNHLY and CDR2 FYNNEI.

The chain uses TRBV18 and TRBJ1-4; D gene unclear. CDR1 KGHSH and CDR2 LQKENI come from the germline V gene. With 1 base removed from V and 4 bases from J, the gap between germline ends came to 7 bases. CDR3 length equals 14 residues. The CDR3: CASSPQGYNEKLFF. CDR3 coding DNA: TGTGCCAGCTCACCACAGGGATATAATGAAAAACTGTTTTTT.